Each of the 31 T cell receptor beta chains below was sequenced from the same sample in a study of OX40 agonist ivuxolimab in advanced cancers. TCRdb's copy holds only in-frame clones and misses some; the assay was immunoSEQ multiplex PCR. The sample shows tens of thousands of clones, roughly nine tenths of them seen only once. Here the sequenced sample was CD4+ or CD8+ T cells sorted from blood, taken in a trial of the OX40 agonist ivuxolimab. The source is an adult with an advanced solid tumor such as melanoma, head and neck, liver or kidney cancer.

This clone was seen just once. The chain employs TRBV2 and TRBJ1-4, with TRBD1 identical over 8 bases. Unmatched junction bases numbered 10, after V lost 8 bases and J lost 5 bases. This CDR3 is 15 amino acids long. Germline-derived CDR1 and CDR2 are SNHLY and FYNNEI. DNA of the CDR3: TGTGCCAGCGGACAACCGGGACAGGCGAATGAAAAACTGTTTTTT. Amino acids: CASGQPGQANEKLFF.

The chain is built from TRBV30 and TRBJ1-2; D may be TRBD1 (5 bases). The CDR3 is 13 residues long. The germline V gene has CDR1 GTSNPN and CDR2 SVGIG (reference sequence). The germline V and J ends were trimmed by 4 bases and 4 bases, with 13 bases remaining between them. The CDR3 protein is CAWTHGQGYGYTF. The CDR3 coding sequence is TGTGCCTGGACCCACGGGCAGGGCTATGGCTACACCTTC.

This clone has just one count. J is TRBJ1-6 and V is TRBV21-1. TRBV21-1 is marked as a pseudogene. This CDR3 spans 18 amino acids. CDR3 residues: CASSKASRSPPQHSPLHF. The CDR3 nucleotides are TGTGCCAGCAGCAAAGCGTCACGCAGCCCACCCCAACATTCACCCCTCCACTTT.

The chain uses TRBV9 and TRBJ2-1; 9 nucleotides agree with TRBD1. The CDR3 spans 16 residues. The V gene's germline CDR1 is SGDLS and CDR2 YYNGEE. V was clipped by 0 bases and J by 6 bases; unmatched bases: 7. CDR3 protein: CASSVEGQGIVNEQFF. CDR3 DNA sequence: TGTGCCAGCAGCGTAGAGGGACAGGGCATCGTCAATGAGCAGTTCTTC.

The gene calls are TRBV19 and TRBJ2-7; 10 nucleotides agree with TRBD1. There are 16 residues in the CDR3. J was trimmed by 2 bases and V by 4 bases; bases with no gene match: 8. In germline, CDR1 is LNHDA, CDR2 SQIVND (reference sequence). The CDR3 is CASSTWPGTGAYEQYF. CDR3 DNA sequence: TGTGCCAGTAGTACCTGGCCCGGGACAGGGGCCTACGAGCAGTACTTC.

The chain joins TRBV19 to TRBJ1-4, with D perhaps TRBD1 (6 bases). The CDR3 length is 14 residues. Germline V gene lookup returns CDR1 LNHDA and CDR2 SQIVND (reference sequence). Trimming left V 5 bases short and J 8 bases short, with 15 bases between. CDR3 DNA sequence: TGTGCCAGTAGTGCTCGAGGGGGAAGAGAAAAACTGTTTTTT. It specifies CASSARGGREKLFF.

The chain carries TRBV5-6 and TRBJ2-7; 8 bases are shared with TRBD1. The V gene end was trimmed by 0 bases and the J gene end by 5 bases; junction bases not matched to a gene: 4. The V gene's germline CDR1 is SGHDT and CDR2 YYEEEE. The CDR3 loop spans 14 amino acids. CDR3 region: CASSLGTGINEQYF. The CDR3 DNA sequence: TGTGCCAGCAGCTTGGGGACAGGGATTAACGAGCAGTACTTC.

This clone appeared once. The J gene is TRBJ1-2, the V gene TRBV28; TRBD1 might be the D (5 bases). Looked up from germline, CDR1 is MDHEN and CDR2 is SYDVKM. V was clipped by 6 bases and J by 0 bases, with 17 bases between them. The CDR3 is made up of 16 amino acids. The CDR3 nucleotides are TGTGCCAGCAGGGACGGGACCCCACTCACTAACTATGGCTACACCTTC. Translating it yields CASRDGTPLTNYGYTF.

The rearrangement links TRBV6-1 to TRBJ2-5; 7 bases match TRBD1. Trimming removed 4 bases from V and 1 base from J; junction bases left unmatched: 9. Germline values: CDR1 MNHNS, CDR2 SASEGT. There are 16 residues in the CDR3. The CDR3 reads CASSGRDSWIQETQYF. CDR3 coding DNA: TGTGCCAGCAGTGGTCGGGACAGCTGGATCCAAGAGACCCAGTACTTC.

This chain links TRBV7-6 with TRBJ2-7, with D possibly matching TRBD2 (7 bases). Germline CDR1 and CDR2: SGHVS and FNYEAQ. Trimming cost V 4 bases and J 4 bases, with 17 bases left between them. The CDR3 runs 15 residues. The CDR3: CASSSLSGGKYEQYF. The CDR3 nucleotides are TGTGCCAGCAGCTCACTGTCGGGGGGCAAATACGAGCAGTACTTC. Complete variable domain (other parts from reference TRBV7-6 and TRBJ2-7): GAGVSQSPRYKVTKRGQDVALRCDPISGHVSLYWYRQALGQGPEFLTYFNYEAQQDKSGLPNDRFSAERPEGSISTLTIQRTEQRDSAMYRCASSSLSGGKYEQYFGPGTRLTVT.

V and J are TRBV4-1 and TRBJ2-7; 7 positions agree with TRBD1. The CDR3 is made up of 15 amino acids. Per germline, CDR1 MGHRA and CDR2 YSYEKL. The junction had 6 bases not matched to a gene; V was cut back by 4 bases and J by 0 bases. The CDR3 DNA reads as TGCGCCAGCAGCCTGAAGGGACAGAGCTCCTACGAGCAGTACTTC. Amino acid sequence: CASSLKGQSSYEQYF.

The chain recombines TRBV28 with TRBJ1-1; tentative D call: TRBD1 (6 bases). Deletions cut 3 bases from V and 7 bases from J, with 12 bases between. Germline V lookup: CDR1 MDHEN, CDR2 SYDVKM. The CDR3 loop spans 13 amino acids. CDR3 in DNA: TGTGCCAGCAGTTTTATAGGGGGGGGTGAAGCTTTCTTT. Translating gives CASSFIGGGEAFF.

The V gene is TRBV6-1, the J gene TRBJ2-7; D perhaps matches TRBD2 (5 bases). The CDR3 covers 11 residues. From germline, CDR1 is MNHNS and CDR2 SASEGT. V was cut by 8 bases and J by 3 bases, with 8 bases left in between. CDR3 amino acids: CASEGNYEQYF. CDR3 sequence (DNA): TGTGCCAGCGAGGGAAACTACGAGCAGTACTTC.

The J gene is TRBJ2-1, the V gene TRBV4-1; D unclear. Trimming took 5 bases from V and 4 from J, leaving 9 bases between them. The CDR3 runs 13 residues. CDR1 and CDR2 from the germline V gene are MGHRA and YSYEKL. This CDR3 reads CASSNEMYNEQFF. CDR3 nucleotide sequence: TGCGCCAGCAGCAACGAGATGTACAATGAGCAGTTCTTC.

The chain recombines TRBV19 with TRBJ1-5; D is uncertain. This CDR3 region has 13 residues. Trimming stripped 2 bases from V and 6 bases from J, with 8 bases between. In germline, CDR1 is LNHDA, CDR2 SQIVND (reference sequence). The CDR3 bases are TGTGCCAGTAGTATAAGTACGGGTCAGCCCCAGCATTTT. It encodes CASSISTGQPQHF.

The CDR3 nucleotides are TGTGCCAGCAGCGCCGAAGGGGGAGAGCAGTACTTC. This codes for CASSAEGGEQYF. J is TRBJ2-7 and V is TRBV9, with D perhaps TRBD1 (6 bases). This CDR3 has 12 residues. The germline CDR1 and CDR2 sequences are SGDLS and YYNGEE. V was cut by 3 bases and J by 7 bases, with 11 bases left in between.

This chain links TRBV18 with TRBJ1-5; maybe TRBD1 (5 bases). CDR3 length: 13 residues. The V end was cut by 8 bases, the J end by 1 base, with 9 bases between. Germline V lookup: CDR1 KGHSH, CDR2 LQKENI. The CDR3 bases are TGTGCCAGCCCAGGGTCGAGCAATCAGCCCCAGCATTTT. Translating it yields CASPGSSNQPQHF.

The CDR3 DNA sequence: TGTGCCAGCAGCACACTAGCGGGGGGGCCGACCGGGGAGCTGTTTTTT. It is translated as CASSTLAGGPTGELFF. The J gene is TRBJ2-2, the V gene TRBV5-4; 13 bases line up with TRBD2. CDR1 SGHNT and CDR2 YYREEE come from the germline V gene (reference sequence). The length of the CDR3 is 16 residues. The V and J ends lost 4 bases and 5 bases, in that order; junction bases with no gene match: 5.

The gene calls are TRBV19 and TRBJ1-1; no clear D gene. Trimming removed 5 bases from V and 5 bases from J, with 12 bases in between. Germline V lookup: CDR1 LNHDA, CDR2 SQIVND (reference sequence). The CDR3 consists of 13 residues. The CDR3 region is CASSPTPGTEAFF. CDR3 DNA sequence: TGTGCCAGTAGTCCCACCCCCGGGACTGAAGCTTTCTTT.

V usage is TRBV19 and J usage is TRBJ1-5; D is uncertain. Germline loops: CDR1 LNHDA, CDR2 SQIVND (reference sequence). The CDR3 has 14 residues. Deletions cut 6 bases from V and 2 bases from J, with 11 bases between. For the CDR3, the DNA is TGTGCCAGTAGCCGAGAGAGGGGCAATCAGCCCCAGCATTTT. It is translated as CASSRERGNQPQHF.

V usage is TRBV4-3 and J usage is TRBJ2-7; D is unresolved. This CDR3 region has 15 residues. Germline-derived CDR1 and CDR2 are LGHNA and YSLEER. Trimming took 1 base from V and 1 from J, leaving 11 bases between them. The CDR3 DNA follows: TGCGCCAGCAGCCAAGGATCCTCTGGGTCCTACGAGCAGTACTTC. This encodes CASSQGSSGSYEQYF.

The chain has TRBV7-3 and TRBJ2-7; a weak D match, TRBD2 (6 bases). Trimming removed 2 bases at V and 4 bases at J, with 12 bases between. CDR3 size: 14 residues. Per germline, CDR1 SGHTA and CDR2 FQGTGA. CDR3 DNA: TGTGCCAGCAGCTTAGCACCGGGAGTGTACGAGCAGTACTTC. It is translated as CASSLAPGVYEQYF.

V usage is TRBV7-6 and J usage is TRBJ2-2; a possible D gene is TRBD1 (5 bases). V was clipped by 0 bases and J by 5 bases, with 10 bases between them. Germline V lookup: CDR1 SGHVS, CDR2 FNYEAQ. This CDR3 spans 15 amino acids. The chain's CDR3 is CASSLAGARTGELFF. CDR3 nucleotide sequence: TGTGCCAGCAGCTTAGCAGGGGCGAGAACCGGGGAGCTGTTTTTT.

The chain uses TRBV11-2 and TRBJ2-3; D remains ambiguous. Germline loops: CDR1 SGHAT, CDR2 FQNNGV. The length of the CDR3 is 14 residues. V shed 1 base and J shed 0 bases, with 5 bases lying between them. CDR3 nucleotide sequence: TGTGCCAGCAGCTTAGGACCCAGCACAGATACGCAGTATTTT. Translating it yields CASSLGPSTDTQYF.

The chain couples TRBV4-1 to TRBJ2-5; D gene uncertain. The CDR3 sequence is 14 residues long. Trimming took 0 bases from V and 0 from J, leaving 5 bases between them. Germline V CDR1 and CDR2: MGHRA, YSYEKL. The CDR3, as DNA: TGCGCCAGCAGCCAAGAAGACAACCAAGAGACCCAGTACTTC. As protein: CASSQEDNQETQYF.

This chain joins TRBV7-2 and TRBJ1-4; D gene uncertain. The V gene lost 1 base and the J gene lost 4 bases, with 13 bases spanning the gap. Germline V gives CDR1 SGHTA, CDR2 FQGNSA. This CDR3 region has 16 residues. CDR3 sequence reads: CASSLGALRDNEKLFF. CDR3 bases: TGTGCCAGCAGCTTAGGTGCGTTACGGGATAATGAAAAACTGTTTTTT.

V usage is TRBV4-1 and J usage is TRBJ2-7; TRBD1 or TRBD2 may be the D gene (6 bases each). Trimming left V 3 bases short and J 3 bases short, with 15 bases between. Germline V CDR1 and CDR2: MGHRA, YSYEKL. The CDR3 covers 15 residues. In DNA form, the CDR3 reads TGCGCCAGCAGCCATCGAGAAGGGGGGTACTACGAGCAGTACTTC. It specifies CASSHREGGYYEQYF.

V usage is TRBV4-1 and J usage is TRBJ2-3; 12 bases agree with TRBD2. In germline, CDR1 is MGHRA, CDR2 YSYEKL. The CDR3 loop spans 20 amino acids. Unmatched junction bases numbered 15, after V lost 3 bases and J lost 2 bases. CDR3 sequence (DNA): TGCGCCAGCAGCCACCCCCCCCTAGCGGGGGGGCCTCTTGTCACAGATACGCAGTATTTT. This sequence encodes CASSHPPLAGGPLVTDTQYF.

V usage is TRBV19 and J usage is TRBJ1-1; 7 positions match TRBD1. This CDR3 has 16 residues. In germline, CDR1 is LNHDA, CDR2 SQIVND (reference sequence). Trimming at V came to 3 bases and at J to 3 bases, leaving 10 bases not matched to a gene. CDR3 protein: CASSIETGRGHTEAFF. CDR3 nucleotide sequence: TGTGCCAGTAGTATCGAGACAGGGAGGGGTCACACTGAAGCTTTCTTT.

The rearrangement uses TRBV2 and TRBJ2-7, with D perhaps being TRBD1 or TRBD2 (5 bases each). This CDR3 region has 13 residues. Germline V CDR1 and CDR2: SNHLY, FYNNEI. Trimming left V 11 bases short and J 0 bases short, with 14 bases between. The CDR3 DNA reads as TGTGCCGGACGATACGGGGCCTCCTACGAGCAGTACTTC. Translation: CAGRYGASYEQYF.

The J gene is TRBJ1-5, the V gene TRBV7-8; TRBD1 agrees at 7 bases. Germline V gene lookup returns CDR1 SGHVS and CDR2 FQNEAQ. With 5 bases clipped from V and 7 bases from J, the junction kept 5 bases outside the gene matches. The CDR3 has 13 amino acids. The CDR3 here is CASSPRQGQPQHF. For the CDR3, the DNA is TGTGCCAGCAGCCCTAGACAGGGACAGCCCCAGCATTTT. Together with reference TRBV7-8 and TRBJ1-5, the CDR3 gives the full variable domain: GAGVSQSPRYKVAKRGQDVALRCDPISGHVSLFWYQQALGQGPEFLTYFQNEAQLDKSGLPSDRFFAERPEGSVSTLKIQRTQQEDSAVYLCASSPRQGQPQHFGDGTRLSIL.